One sample yielded the 30 T cell receptor beta chains listed below, sequenced in a study of T cell responses to AZD1222 COVID-19 vaccine. Data came from immunoSEQ multiplex PCR; TCRdb stores just in-frame clones and leaves some out. Seen here are some 120,000 clones, 88% observed once, and the top ten hold roughly 5%. The sample was peripheral blood, taken on day 0 of AZD1222 vaccination. These receptors were obtained from an adult in good health.

This chain uses TRBV23-1 with TRBJ2-2, with 12 bases that match TRBD1. TRBV23-1 belongs to the ORF category, with a function that is uncertain. Germline trimming cut 5 bases from V and 4 bases from J; bases unmatched to any gene: 14. This CDR3 region has 19 residues. This CDR3 reads CASSKRDRGPVWSTGELFF. CDR3 nucleotide sequence: TGCGCCAGCAGTAAACGGGACAGGGGGCCCGTTTGGAGCACCGGGGAGCTGTTTTTT.

Points on this clone: The sample carries other DNA sequences with the same CDR3. The rearrangement uses TRBV11-2 and TRBJ2-1, with D maybe TRBD2 (7 bases). Germline CDR1 reads SGHAT; CDR2 reads FQNNGV. The length of the CDR3 is 17 residues. V lost 5 bases and J lost 0, with 17 bases in between. CDR3 DNA: TGTGCCAGCAGCCCTAGGGGGGGCCTAAGCTCCTACAATGAGCAGTTCTTC. Translation gives CASSPRGGLSSYNEQFF.

The table lists this clone with a count of one. V is TRBV5-5 and J is TRBJ1-2, with D hard to call. Germline V gene lookup returns CDR1 SGHKS and CDR2 YYEKEE (reference sequence). Trimming left V 4 bases short and J 4 bases short, with 17 bases between. CDR3 length: 15 amino acids. The CDR3 reads CASSRAHGDTYGYTF. Written as DNA, the CDR3 is TGTGCCAGCAGCCGAGCCCATGGAGATACCTATGGCTACACCTTC.

The chain has TRBV5-4 and TRBJ1-1; D remains ambiguous. This CDR3 has 12 residues. Germline V gene sequence: CDR1 SGHNT, CDR2 YYREEE (reference sequence). Trimming cost V 0 bases and J 7 bases, with 7 bases left between them. Here the CDR3 DNA reads TGTGCCAGCAGCTTGGTGGGGTTTGAAGCTTTCTTT. Encoded protein: CASSLVGFEAFF.

The genes are TRBV5-1 and TRBJ1-1; D ambiguous. The ends were cut back, 0 bases at V and 1 base at J, with 7 bases in the middle. Germline values: CDR1 SGHRS, CDR2 YFSETQ. The CDR3 contains 14 residues. CDR3 region: CASSLEGQNTEAFF. The CDR3 nucleotides read TGCGCCAGCAGCTTGGAGGGTCAGAACACTGAAGCTTTCTTT.

In DNA form, the CDR3 reads TGTGCCAGCAGTGAATGGGAGGCTGGGGGCTACACCTTC. This encodes CASSEWEAGGYTF. This chain joins TRBV2 and TRBJ1-2; D remains ambiguous. V dropped 2 bases and J dropped 8 bases, with 12 bases sitting between them. CDR3 length equals 13 residues. CDR1 is SNHLY and CDR2 is FYNNEI in the germline V gene.

The CDR3 coding sequence is TGTGCCAGCAGGCAACAGAGACTGTTTTTT. Its translation: CASRQQRLFF. This chain connects TRBV2 to TRBJ1-4; D ambiguous. V lost 6 bases and J lost 13, with 9 bases in between. The CDR3 length is 10 residues. Looked up from germline, CDR1 is SNHLY and CDR2 is FYNNEI.

The rearrangement links TRBV7-6 to TRBJ1-5; D gene unclear. The CDR3 spans 11 residues. Trimming took off 4 bases at V and 4 bases at J, with 2 bases between the two ends. Germline V CDR1 and CDR2: SGHVS, FNYEAQ. CDR3 nucleotide sequence: TGTGCCAGCAGCTCAAATCAGCCCCAGCATTTT. Translated, it gives CASSSNQPQHF. Full variable domain (outside the CDR3, taken from reference TRBV7-6 and TRBJ1-5): GAGVSQSPRYKVTKRGQDVALRCDPISGHVSLYWYRQALGQGPEFLTYFNYEAQQDKSGLPNDRFSAERPEGSISTLTIQRTEQRDSAMYRCASSSNQPQHFGDGTRLSIL.

The rearrangement uses TRBV7-2 and TRBJ1-5, with D possibly TRBD1 on 6 matching bases. The CDR3 spans 14 residues. Germline-derived CDR1 and CDR2 are SGHTA and FQGNSA. Trimming removed 3 bases at V and 7 bases at J, with 13 bases between. As DNA, the CDR3 is TGTGCCAGCAGCTTGGACAGCCGAGGACAGCCCCAGCATTTT. It is translated as CASSLDSRGQPQHF.

This chain uses TRBV6-5 with TRBJ1-1; D gene unclear. Germline CDR1 reads MNHEY; CDR2 reads SVGAGI. Trimming left V 5 bases short and J 11 bases short, with 12 bases between. This CDR3 spans 11 amino acids. The CDR3 is CASSRSGSAFF. In nucleotides, the CDR3 is TGTGCCAGCAGTCGGTCCGGGAGCGCTTTCTTT.

This clone was observed a few times. The rearrangement joins TRBV29-1 to TRBJ1-5; TRBD1 is a possible D gene (5 bases). Trimming cost V 4 bases and J 2 bases, with 12 bases left between them. The CDR3 covers 14 residues. The germline V gene encodes CDR1 SQVTM and CDR2 ANQGSEA. CDR3 in amino acids: CSVVQEDGNQPQHF. CDR3 DNA: TGCAGCGTTGTACAGGAGGATGGCAATCAGCCCCAGCATTTT.

The chain uses TRBV20-1 and TRBJ1-1, with D unclear. CDR1 and CDR2 (germline): DFQATT, SNEGSKA (reference sequence). The CDR3 sequence is 10 residues long. V was shortened by 2 bases and J by 5 bases, with 3 bases between the two germline ends. The chain's CDR3 is CSARRTEAFF. The CDR3 DNA sequence: TGCAGTGCTAGAAGGACTGAAGCTTTCTTT.

V is TRBV9 and J is TRBJ1-2, with TRBD1 identical over 8 bases. This CDR3 is built from 14 residues. With 0 bases clipped from V and 5 bases from J, the junction kept 3 bases outside the gene matches. The V gene's germline CDR1 is SGDLS and CDR2 YYNGEE. DNA for the CDR3: TGTGCCAGCAGCGTAGGGACAGGGATGTATGGCTACACCTTC. Protein product: CASSVGTGMYGYTF.

This chain uses TRBV12-3 or TRBV12-4 with TRBJ2-7; D remains ambiguous. The CDR3 contains 13 residues. V was shortened by 1 base and J by 6 bases, with 10 bases between the two germline ends. The CDR3 DNA reads TGTGCCAGCAGTTTAGGTTTATTCAGCGAGCAGTACTTC. The encoded protein is CASSLGLFSEQYF.

The CDR3 bases are TGTGCCAGCAGCTTACCGGGACAGGGAAATGAGCAGTTCTTC. It codes for CASSLPGQGNEQFF. V usage is TRBV7-9 and J usage is TRBJ2-1; 9 bases match TRBD1. The CDR3 loop spans 14 amino acids. Germline CDR1 and CDR2: SEHNR and FQNEAQ (reference sequence). The junction had 3 bases not matched to a gene; V was cut back by 2 bases and J by 7 bases.

This chain uses TRBV7-8 with TRBJ1-2; D is possibly TRBD1 (6 bases). The CDR3 consists of 14 residues. V lost 1 base and J lost 7, with 13 bases in between. Germline CDR1 is SGHVS and CDR2 is FQNEAQ. CDR3: CASSLGSGARGYTF. The CDR3 region has the DNA TGTGCCAGCAGCTTAGGGTCGGGGGCGCGTGGCTACACCTTC. Drawing the rest from reference TRBV7-8 and TRBJ1-2, the complete variable domain is GAGVSQSPRYKVAKRGQDVALRCDPISGHVSLFWYQQALGQGPEFLTYFQNEAQLDKSGLPSDRFFAERPEGSVSTLKIQRTQQEDSAVYLCASSLGSGARGYTFGSGTRLTVV.

This clone came up a few times. This sequence joins TRBV2 and TRBJ2-7; TRBD2 agrees at 7 bases. The CDR3 loop spans 12 amino acids. The ends lost 7 bases at V and 3 bases at J; junction bases unmatched: 3. Germline V lookup: CDR1 SNHLY, CDR2 FYNNEI. The CDR3 is CASTGGGYEQYF. CDR3 nucleotide sequence: TGTGCCAGCACCGGCGGGGGCTACGAGCAGTACTTC.

The CDR3 DNA sequence: TGTGCCAGCAGGGAGAGGCTAGCGGGGGGTGAGCAGTTCTTC. Amino acids: CASRERLAGGEQFF. The chain employs TRBV6-5 and TRBJ2-1, with 11 bases that match TRBD2. V dropped 6 bases and J dropped 9; count of bases not matched to a gene: 7. The CDR3 extends over 14 amino acids. Germline CDR1 and CDR2: MNHEY and SVGAGI.

The chain couples TRBV7-9 to TRBJ2-1; 8 bases agree with TRBD2. Germline V lookup: CDR1 SEHNR, CDR2 FQNEAQ (reference sequence). The CDR3 is 14 amino acids. Trimming removed 5 bases from V and 7 bases from J; junction bases left unmatched: 7. CDR3 nucleotide sequence: TGTGCCAGCAGCGTCGGGACTAGAACAAATGAGCAGTTCTTC. This encodes CASSVGTRTNEQFF.

V gene TRBV19 combines with J gene TRBJ2-5; 10 bases are a match to TRBD1. The germline gives CDR1 LNHDA, CDR2 SQIVND (reference sequence). This CDR3 contains 14 residues. The V gene end was trimmed by 4 bases and the J gene end by 5 bases; junction bases not matched to a gene: 4. The CDR3 sequence: CASSTRTGGETQYF. CDR3 DNA sequence: TGTGCCAGTAGTACGAGGACAGGGGGGGAGACCCAGTACTTC.

V usage is TRBV7-9 and J usage is TRBJ1-2; D is unresolved. Per germline, CDR1 SEHNR and CDR2 FQNEAQ (reference sequence). The CDR3 runs to 12 residues. The V and J ends lost 3 bases and 6 bases respectively, with 8 bases between them. CDR3 loop: CASSLNLDGYTF. The CDR3 DNA reads as TGTGCCAGCAGCTTGAATTTGGATGGCTACACCTTC. The complete variable domain, with remaining parts taken from reference TRBV7-9 and TRBJ1-2, reads DTGVSQNPRHKITKRGQNVTFRCDPISEHNRLYWYRQTLGQGPEFLTYFQNEAQLEKSRLLSDRFSAERPKGSFSTLEIQRTEQGDSAMYLCASSLNLDGYTFGSGTRLTVV.

The chain joins TRBV5-1 to TRBJ1-2; D possibly corresponds to TRBD1 (5 bases). Germline lookup yields CDR1 SGHRS and CDR2 YFSETQ. The CDR3 has 12 residues. V shed 5 bases and J shed 6 bases, with 11 bases lying between them. The CDR3 loop is CASRSRGNGYTF. CDR3 coding DNA: TGCGCCAGCAGGAGCCGGGGGAATGGCTACACCTTC.

This clone was picked up a small number of times. This sequence joins TRBV2 and TRBJ1-6, with 9 bases aligning to TRBD1. V was pared by 6 bases and J by 6 bases, with 9 bases of the junction left unmatched. This CDR3 has 16 amino acids. CDR1 SNHLY and CDR2 FYNNEI come from the germline V gene. The CDR3 DNA follows: TGTGCCAGCAGGACCGGGACAGGGTTTCGTAATTCACCCCTCCACTTT. Translated: CASRTGTGFRNSPLHF.

This clone was detected once. This rearrangement joins TRBV28 to TRBJ1-4, with D perhaps matching TRBD1 (5 bases). Trimming pared 8 bases from V and 8 bases from J, leaving 15 bases between. CDR1 and CDR2 (germline): MDHEN, SYDVKM. This CDR3 contains 13 residues. CDR3 residues: CASLGRVGEKLFF. CDR3 in DNA: TGTGCCAGCCTCGGCAGGGTTGGAGAAAAACTGTTTTTT.

The chain links TRBV7-8 to TRBJ1-1, with TRBD1 matching 7 bases. CDR3 size: 15 residues. The germline CDR1 and CDR2 sequences are SGHVS and FQNEAQ. J gave up 5 bases and V 0 bases, and 6 bases lay outside the gene matches. CDR3 DNA sequence: TGTGCCAGCAGCTTAGCGCAGACAGGGAGGACTGAAGCTTTCTTT. Encoded protein: CASSLAQTGRTEAFF. The full variable domain, with the rest looked up from reference TRBV7-8 and TRBJ1-1, is GAGVSQSPRYKVAKRGQDVALRCDPISGHVSLFWYQQALGQGPEFLTYFQNEAQLDKSGLPSDRFFAERPEGSVSTLKIQRTQQEDSAVYLCASSLAQTGRTEAFFGQGTRLTVV.

The V gene is TRBV9, the J gene TRBJ2-5; either TRBD1 or TRBD2 may fit D (6 bases each). Trimming cost V 0 bases and J 2 bases, with 11 bases left between them. CDR1 and CDR2 from the germline V gene are SGDLS and YYNGEE. CDR3 length: 15 amino acids. The CDR3 protein is CASSVGRGFQETQYF. CDR3 nucleotide sequence: TGTGCCAGCAGCGTAGGGAGGGGGTTTCAAGAGACCCAGTACTTC.

The table lists this clone with a count of one. DNA of the CDR3: TGTGCCAGCCGACAGGTCAATGAGCAGTTCTTC. This translates into CASRQVNEQFF. V gene TRBV27 combines with J gene TRBJ2-1, with D possibly being TRBD1 (6 bases). The CDR3 is 11 amino acids. V lost 8 bases and J 6 bases, leaving 8 bases between the germline ends. From germline, CDR1 is MNHEY and CDR2 SMNVEV (reference sequence).

This clone was observed a few times. The chain joins TRBV5-4 to TRBJ1-6, with 7 nucleotides matching TRBD1. The CDR3 extends over 13 amino acids. Per the germline V gene, CDR1 is SGHNT and CDR2 is YYREEE (reference sequence). With 4 bases clipped from V and 9 bases from J, the junction kept 4 bases outside the gene matches. CDR3 sequence: CASSVSGGSPLHF. The CDR3, as DNA: TGTGCCAGCAGCGTCTCAGGGGGTTCACCCCTCCACTTT.

This clone has only a few counts. The V and J genes are TRBV4-2 and TRBJ2-3; TRBD1 matches 8 bases. V dropped 4 bases and J dropped 4; count of bases not matched to a gene: 4. The CDR3 has 14 residues. In germline, CDR1 is LGHNA, CDR2 YNFKEQ. The DNA for the CDR3 is TGTGCCAGCAGCCTCGGACAGGGCGCAGATACGCAGTATTTT. The encoded protein is CASSLGQGADTQYF.

The rearrangement links TRBV7-2 to TRBJ2-7, with 15 bases identical to TRBD2. Germline CDR1 SGHTA, CDR2 FQGNSA. This CDR3 is 15 amino acids long. Germline trimming cut 4 bases from V and 6 bases from J; bases unmatched to any gene: 4. CDR3 protein: CASSWTSGGAGEQYF. The DNA of the CDR3 is TGTGCCAGCAGCTGGACTAGCGGGGGGGCGGGCGAGCAGTACTTC.